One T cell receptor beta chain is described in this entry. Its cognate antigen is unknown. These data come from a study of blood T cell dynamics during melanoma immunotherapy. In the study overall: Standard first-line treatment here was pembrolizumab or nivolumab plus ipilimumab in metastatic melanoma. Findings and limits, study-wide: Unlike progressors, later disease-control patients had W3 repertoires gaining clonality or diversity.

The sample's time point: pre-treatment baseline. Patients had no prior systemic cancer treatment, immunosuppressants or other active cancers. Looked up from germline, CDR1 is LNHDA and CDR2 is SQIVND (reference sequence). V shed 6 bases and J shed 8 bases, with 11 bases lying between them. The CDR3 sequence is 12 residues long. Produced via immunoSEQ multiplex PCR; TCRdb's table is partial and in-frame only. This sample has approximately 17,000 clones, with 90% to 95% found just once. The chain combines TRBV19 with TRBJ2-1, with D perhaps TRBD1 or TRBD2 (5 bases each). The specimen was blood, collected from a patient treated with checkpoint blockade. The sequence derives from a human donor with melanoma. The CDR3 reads CASSPGRDEQFF. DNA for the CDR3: TGTGCCAGTAGCCCGGGACGGGATGAGCAGTTCTTC.